Shown below are 26 T cell receptor beta chains from a single sample sequenced in a study of blood T cell repertoires in COVID-19. The repertoire was sequenced with immunoSEQ multiplex PCR; TCRdb's copy has only in-frame clones and lacks some. Among 200,000 to 300,000 clones listed, 83% were seen once. The sample was PBMCs or T cells enriched from blood (not recorded which). These receptors originate from a woman aged 40 to 50 who had been exposed to COVID-19.

The V gene is TRBV12-3 or TRBV12-4, the J gene TRBJ1-2; no clear D gene. Trimming took 7 bases from V and 1 from J, leaving 10 bases between them. The CDR3 is 13 residues long. The CDR3 spells CASTMTSNYGYTF. The CDR3 DNA reads as TGTGCCAGCACCATGACAAGTAACTATGGCTACACCTTC.

The count of this clone is one. The J gene is TRBJ1-6, the V gene TRBV9; D gene uncertain. Per germline, CDR1 SGDLS and CDR2 YYNGEE. V was shortened by 6 bases and J by 7 bases, with 17 bases between the two germline ends. The CDR3 spans 15 residues. The DNA for the CDR3 is TGTGCCAGCACCCGGGGTAGGGATTTCAATTCACCCCTCCACTTT. Translated, it gives CASTRGRDFNSPLHF.

This clone has only one observation. J is TRBJ1-1 and V is TRBV6-9, with no clear D. Germline CDR1 reads MNHGY; CDR2 reads SVAAGI. The length of the CDR3 is 12 residues. V shed 6 bases and J shed 6 bases, with 11 bases lying between them. The DNA for the CDR3 is TGTGCCAGCAGCCCCGGGGAGTCTGAAGCTTTCTTT. It codes for CASSPGESEAFF.

The V and J genes are TRBV19 and TRBJ1-1; 7 nucleotides line up with TRBD1. The CDR3 spans 17 residues. Germline loops: CDR1 LNHDA, CDR2 SQIVND (reference sequence). Losses at the gene ends were 4 bases for V and 0 bases for J; bases not matched to a gene: 11. The DNA of the CDR3 is TGTGCCAGTAGTACTTCGGAGGGGGCCCTCCTGAACACTGAAGCTTTCTTT. This translates into CASSTSEGALLNTEAFF.

A few counts support this clone. This chain uses TRBV18 with TRBJ1-1; 10 nucleotides line up with TRBD1. Germline V gene sequence: CDR1 KGHSH, CDR2 LQKENI. V was clipped by 6 bases and J by 5 bases; unmatched bases: 12. CDR3 length: 16 residues. CDR3 in amino acids: CASSSGTGVFVTEAFF. For the CDR3, the DNA is TGTGCCAGCTCCTCCGGGACAGGGGTATTCGTGACTGAAGCTTTCTTT.

This clone was found once. The V and J genes are TRBV7-9 and TRBJ1-2; D not certain. The CDR3 totals 13 residues. Trimming shortened V by 2 bases and J by 4 bases, and 8 bases separated the two germline ends. Germline CDR1 reads SEHNR; CDR2 reads FQNEAQ (reference sequence). CDR3 region: CASSLREFYGYTF. The CDR3 DNA reads TGTGCCAGCAGCTTAAGAGAGTTCTATGGCTACACCTTC.

This rearrangement joins TRBV7-3 to TRBJ2-1; 8 bases are a match to TRBD2. Germline CDR1 and CDR2: SGHTA and FQGTGA. With 1 base clipped from V and 12 bases from J, the junction kept 17 bases outside the gene matches. This CDR3 is built from 17 residues. For the CDR3, the DNA is TGTGCCAGCAGCTTAAAGGGCTCGGGACTAGGTTCGTCCCGGCAGTTCTTC. Translated: CASSLKGSGLGSSRQFF.

This chain uses TRBV7-2 with TRBJ1-3; tentative D call: TRBD1 (6 bases). The CDR3 is made up of 14 amino acids. Trimming removed 5 bases at V and 3 bases at J, with 11 bases between. The germline CDR1 and CDR2 sequences are SGHTA and FQGNSA. CDR3 in amino acids: CASSLGQIGNTIYF. In DNA form, the CDR3 reads TGTGCCAGCAGCCTAGGACAGATTGGAAACACCATATATTTT.

The chain joins TRBV5-1 to TRBJ1-4, with a possible D match to TRBD1 (5 bases). This CDR3 has 13 amino acids. Germline V gives CDR1 SGHRS, CDR2 YFSETQ. V lost 7 bases and J 4 bases, leaving 11 bases between the germline ends. CDR3: CASSGGGNEKLFF. In nucleotides, the CDR3 is TGCGCCAGCTCCGGGGGGGGTAATGAAAAACTGTTTTTT.

This chain connects TRBV30 to TRBJ2-7; D perhaps matches TRBD1 (6 bases). V was shortened by 5 bases and J by 2 bases, with 13 bases between the two germline ends. Looked up from germline, CDR1 is GTSNPN and CDR2 is SVGIG (reference sequence). This CDR3 spans 13 amino acids. CDR3 amino acids: CAWAGTPTYEQYF. CDR3 nucleotide sequence: TGTGCCTGGGCCGGGACACCGACCTACGAGCAGTACTTC.

This sequence joins TRBV25-1 and TRBJ1-2; D is unresolved. V dropped 4 bases and J dropped 7 bases, with 19 bases sitting between them. The length of the CDR3 is 15 residues. Germline V CDR1 and CDR2: MGHDK, SYGVNS. As DNA, the CDR3 is TGTGCCAGCAGTGTAGGAGGACGCCCGCTCGCTGGCTACACCTTC. Protein: CASSVGGRPLAGYTF.

The rearrangement links TRBV27 to TRBJ2-1; 12 bases line up with TRBD2. From germline, CDR1 is MNHEY and CDR2 SMNVEV (reference sequence). This CDR3 spans 18 amino acids. The V and J ends lost 5 bases and 0 bases, in that order; junction bases with no gene match: 8. CDR3 sequence: CASSQLAGGLSSYNEQFF. CDR3 nucleotides: TGTGCCAGCAGTCAACTAGCGGGGGGCCTGAGCTCCTACAATGAGCAGTTCTTC.

V gene TRBV15 combines with J gene TRBJ1-2, with 8 bases lining up with TRBD1. J was trimmed by 4 bases and V by 1 base; bases with no gene match: 5. Per the germline V gene, CDR1 is LNHNV and CDR2 is YYDKDF (reference sequence). There are 15 residues in the CDR3. The CDR3 here is CATSRGGQGGYGYTF. The CDR3 nucleotides are TGTGCCACCAGCAGAGGTGGACAGGGTGGCTATGGCTACACCTTC.

The chain links TRBV4-2 to TRBJ2-5; D is ambiguous. V dropped 3 bases and J dropped 5 bases, with 10 bases sitting between them. Germline values: CDR1 LGHNA, CDR2 YNFKEQ. The CDR3 loop spans 13 amino acids. CDR3 amino acids: CASSQLVGETQYF. As DNA, the CDR3 is TGTGCCAGCAGCCAGCTAGTCGGGGAGACCCAGTACTTC.

The chain has TRBV19 and TRBJ2-4; the D is unclear. Germline V gene data show CDR1 as LNHDA and CDR2 as SQIVND (reference sequence). Trimming took off 3 bases at V and 5 bases at J, with 17 bases between the two ends. The CDR3 covers 16 residues. The CDR3 region has the DNA TGTGCCAGTAGTATTGCAGCGCCCCCGGTCCAAAACATTCAGTACTTC. This codes for CASSIAAPPVQNIQYF.

The genes are TRBV5-1 and TRBJ2-2; 9 bases line up with TRBD2. This CDR3 has 17 amino acids. V lost 0 bases and J lost 5; bases outside the gene matches: 8. Germline loops: CDR1 SGHRS, CDR2 YFSETQ. For the CDR3, the DNA is TGCGCCAGCAGCTTGGAGGTGCTAGCGGGGTCAACCGGGGAGCTGTTTTTT. Protein: CASSLEVLAGSTGELFF.

The chain recombines TRBV9 with TRBJ2-2; D might be TRBD1 (6 bases). V lost 6 bases, J lost 3 bases, and 15 bases lay in between. The CDR3 contains 15 residues. Germline values: CDR1 SGDLS, CDR2 YYNGEE. CDR3 sequence (DNA): TGTGCCAGCACCTCCGGACAGTTTCACACCGGGGAGCTGTTTTTT. Its translation is CASTSGQFHTGELFF. Combining the CDR3 with reference TRBV9 and TRBJ2-2 gives the whole variable domain DSGVTQTPKHLITATGQRVTLRCSPRSGDLSVYWYQQSLDQGLQFLIQYYNGEERAKGNILERFSAQQFPDLHSELNLSSLELGDSALYFCASTSGQFHTGELFFGEGSRLTVL.

The V and J genes are TRBV7-2 and TRBJ2-1, with 9 positions matching TRBD1. Germline CDR1 and CDR2: SGHTA and FQGNSA. J was trimmed by 0 bases and V by 0 bases; bases with no gene match: 15. The CDR3 has 21 amino acids. The CDR3 here is CASSLAPGQGPRMFSYNEQFF. In DNA, the CDR3 is TGTGCCAGCAGCTTAGCCCCGGGACAGGGTCCTCGAATGTTCTCCTACAATGAGCAGTTCTTC.

This clone was picked up a small number of times. The J gene is TRBJ2-5, the V gene TRBV6-5; the D gene is possibly TRBD2 (5 bases). The CDR3 spans 15 residues. Germline V lookup: CDR1 MNHEY, CDR2 SVGAGI. V lost 7 bases to trimming and J lost 2 bases, with 17 bases between them. CDR3 sequence: CASTEPGGPQETQYF. The CDR3 nucleotides read TGTGCCAGCACCGAGCCCGGAGGCCCACAAGAGACCCAGTACTTC.

J is TRBJ1-5 and V is TRBV30; D not certain. V was shortened by 0 bases and J by 2 bases, with 5 bases between the two germline ends. This CDR3 has 13 residues. Looked up from germline, CDR1 is GTSNPN and CDR2 is SVGIG (reference sequence). CDR3 loop: CAWSVSGNQPQHF. The CDR3 bases are TGTGCCTGGAGTGTGTCGGGCAATCAGCCCCAGCATTTT.

This chain joins TRBV9 and TRBJ2-2; 8 bases match TRBD1. The length of the CDR3 is 16 residues. The trim removed 3 bases at V and 7 bases at J, leaving 11 bases unmatched. The germline CDR1 and CDR2 sequences are SGDLS and YYNGEE. CDR3 in amino acids: CASSATPQGAGGELFF. CDR3 sequence (DNA): TGTGCCAGCAGCGCCACCCCCCAGGGGGCGGGCGGGGAGCTGTTTTTT.

The chain combines TRBV3-1 (or the pseudogene TRBV3-2) with TRBJ1-6, with D perhaps TRBD1 (5 bases). CDR1 is LGHDT, CDR2 YNNKEL, per germline (reference sequence). The CDR3 has 13 residues. Deletions cut 5 bases from V and 9 bases from J, with 11 bases between. The DNA of the CDR3 is TGTGCCAGCAGCGTCAGGGTTTCTTCACCCCTCCACTTT. Its protein is CASSVRVSSPLHF.

This clone was detected only a few times. The V gene is TRBV4-1, the J gene TRBJ2-6; 8 bases are shared with TRBD1. Germline V gives CDR1 MGHRA, CDR2 YSYEKL. The junction had 7 bases not matched to a gene; V was cut back by 2 bases and J by 4 bases. This CDR3 is built from 17 residues. The CDR3 bases are TGCGCCAGCAGCCAATTTCGGACAGGGAACGGGGCCAACGTCCTGACTTTC. Protein sequence: CASSQFRTGNGANVLTF.

The rearrangement joins TRBV15 to TRBJ1-6, with D tentatively TRBD1 (6 bases). Germline V lookup: CDR1 LNHNV, CDR2 YYDKDF (reference sequence). Trimming cost V 6 bases and J 5 bases, with 11 bases left between them. This CDR3 comprises 14 residues. CDR3 bases: TGTGCCACCAGGACGACAGGAGATAATTCACCCCTCCACTTT. As protein: CATRTTGDNSPLHF.

This chain links TRBV5-6 with TRBJ2-3; D call uncertain. Looked up from germline, CDR1 is SGHDT and CDR2 is YYEEEE. The CDR3 loop spans 13 amino acids. V lost 5 bases and J lost 0, with 7 bases in between. CDR3 in DNA: TGTGCCAGCAGGTCCCTTAGCACAGATACGCAGTATTTT. Translated, it gives CASRSLSTDTQYF.

The chain combines TRBV11-3 with TRBJ2-3, with 8 bases aligning to TRBD2. Germline V gives CDR1 SGHNT, CDR2 YENEEA. The V and J ends lost 5 bases and 1 base, in that order; junction bases with no gene match: 8. The CDR3 runs 16 residues. The CDR3 bases are TGTGCCAGCAGCGCGCGGGGAGCGGGAGGCACAGATACGCAGTATTTT. This codes for CASSARGAGGTDTQYF.